This TCR beta chain was sequenced during a study of blood T cell repertoires in COVID-19. The data were produced by immunoSEQ multiplex PCR, yet TCRdb's version contains in-frame clones alone and is incomplete. The data contain 250,000 to 300,000 clones, 85% to 90% of them seen just once; the ten biggest clones take up 2% to 2.5%. Germline loops: CDR1 MNHNY, CDR2 SVGAGI (reference sequence). The CDR3 length is 15 residues. V was pared by 5 bases and J by 1 base, with 6 bases of the junction left unmatched. Sequencing used PBMCs or T cells enriched from blood (not recorded which). This clonotype originated in a woman in her fifties or sixties in a cohort exposed to, infected with or recovered from COVID-19 (not recorded which). The genes are TRBV6-6 and TRBJ1-2; 8 nucleotides align to TRBD1. This chain's CDR3 is CASSRGDRGNYGYTF. The CDR3 bases are TGTGCCAGCAGTAGGGGCGACAGGGGTAACTATGGCTACACCTTC.